This T cell receptor beta chain came from a study of human T cells and chemical hapten exposure. TCRdb itself ran the RACE reads through MiXCR, one entry per CDR3 protein. The sample contains around 380,000 distinct CDR3 sequences, around 5% of which appear only once. This sample's time point: pre-sensitization, week 0. Documented treatment: therapeutic diphenylcyclopropenone sensitization with weekly scalp DPC. Deletions cut 5 bases from V and 4 bases from J, with 19 bases between. Per the germline V gene, CDR1 is SGHVS and CDR2 is FNYEAQ. The CDR3 is 16 residues long. The sequence was obtained from a woman under 30 with alopecia areata. Some clones in this sample may be carry-over from other donors' samples. The V gene is TRBV7-6, the J gene TRBJ2-3; D tentatively reads TRBD1 or TRBD2 (6 bases each). The source material was whole blood, sampled in connection with sensitization to the hapten diphenylcyclopropenone (DPC). As DNA, the CDR3 is TGTGCCAGCAGCCTCCCGTGGGGGGCGCGGGCAGATACGCAGTATTTT. Amino acids: CASSLPWGARADTQYF. The full variable domain, with the rest looked up from reference TRBV7-6 and TRBJ2-3, is GAGVSQSPRYKVTKRGQDVALRCDPISGHVSLYWYRQALGQGPEFLTYFNYEAQQDKSGLPNDRFSAERPEGSISTLTIQRTEQRDSAMYRCASSLPWGARADTQYFGPGTRLTVL.